The clone carrying this TCR beta chain was found many times. Its antigen is still unknown. This record comes from a study of breast tumors, draining lymph nodes, adjacent tissues. General observations from the study: Tumor and nontumor repertoires were significantly more similar in luminal-like than in basal-like breast cancer. The data were judged consistent with most tumor T cells coming from lymph node and expanding in tumor. Tumors had less TCR diversity than lymph nodes, more than nontumor tissue. Tumor T cell lymph node origin was a supported hypothesis, not proven.

The CDR3 is 16 amino acids. The germline CDR1 and CDR2 sequences are SGDLS and YYNGEE. V was pared by 0 bases and J by 11 bases, with 9 bases of the junction left unmatched. The lymph nodes were axillary draining lymph nodes from breast cancer patients. MiXCR, run by TCRdb on the multiplex PCR reads, gives a single entry per CDR3 protein. The table has some 170,000 distinct CDR3 sequences, 25% to 40% seen once. Material: axillary lymph node tissue. This rearrangement joins TRBV9 to TRBJ2-1; 12 nucleotides align to TRBD2. This sequence originates from a female donor with breast cancer. Some clones in this sample may be carry-over from other donors' samples. In DNA, the CDR3 is TGTGCCAGCAGCGTAGCGACTAGCGGGAGTTCTCCTCAGCAGTTCTTC. It codes for CASSVATSGSSPQQFF.